This T cell receptor (beta chain) was sequenced for a study of blood T cell repertoires in COVID-19. Across the study: The study drew acute and convalescent COVID-19 samples from the United States, Italy and Spain. T cells, B-cell-depleted T cells, or PBMCs provided the cDNA or gDNA that served as material.

In the original workflow: Amplification of reference gene primers was used by the study to estimate nucleated cell counts. Measured with immunoSEQ multiplex PCR; TCRdb has only the in-frame clones, and not every one. That table gives V, J and clone size, and the DNA gave D and trimming. In the table there are about 66,000 clones, roughly 86% of which are singletons. V lost 4 bases, J lost 7 bases, and 6 bases stayed unmatched. This CDR3 has 16 residues. Germline CDR1 and CDR2: SGHNT and YYREEE (reference sequence). The rearrangement joins TRBV5-4 to TRBJ2-1; TRBD2 matches 15 bases. The receptor was derived from a man aged 50 or older with active COVID-19. Specimen: peripheral blood. In DNA form, the CDR3 reads TGTGCCAGCAGCGATTTCGGGACTAGCGGGAGGAATGAGCAGTTCTTC. Its translation: CASSDFGTSGRNEQFF.